This record looks at one TCR beta chain sequence and its context. Antigen specificity is unknown. This is likely an artifact of a read error, given a far larger clone one base away. The record originates from a study of T cells in Graves' hyperthyroidism and ophthalmopathy. The study's findings and limits: Most thyroid clonotypes that were expanded above 0.001 also turned up in blood.

Clinical symptoms, serum thyroxine and TRAb, thyroid ultrasound and orbital computed tomography together formed the diagnostic basis. The CDR3 extends over 11 amino acids. Germline CDR1 reads SGHRS; CDR2 reads YFSETQ. The TCR beta CDR3 regions underwent amplification using RNA transcripts as the source. An initial round of RT-PCR targeting the TCR CDR3 relied on the HTBI primer set. TCRdb re-derived calls from the multiplex PCR reads in MiXCR, one entry per CDR3 protein. The sample yields about 99,000 distinct CDR3 sequences, 47% seen once. Sequenced material: blood. This rearrangement joins TRBV5-1 to TRBJ1-1; no reliable D call. This TCR derives from a man aged 40-50 years with Graves' hyperthyroidism. The CDR3 loop reads CASNLGTEAFF. CDR3 nucleotide sequence: TGCGCCAGCAACTTGGGAACTGAAGCTTTCTTT.